The 15 T cell receptor beta chains below were found in one sample sequenced in a study of CD8 T cells in Susac syndrome. Reverse transcription of about 0.5 to 1 ug RNA was carried out with random hexamers. MiXCR, applied by TCRdb to the immunoSEQ multiplex PCR reads, yields one record per CDR3 protein. The sample contains 150,000 or so distinct CDR3 sequences, around 95% of which appear only once. What was sequenced was CD8+ T cells from PBMCs. The receptor set was obtained from a human donor with multiple sclerosis.

The gene calls are TRBV29-1 and TRBJ2-7; 8 bases fit TRBD1. Germline V gene data show CDR1 as SQVTM and CDR2 as ANQGSEA. Trimming took 4 bases from V and 3 from J; bases not matched to a gene: 8. This CDR3 is 14 amino acids long. Here the CDR3 reads CSVGTGSPFYEQYF. In DNA, the CDR3 is TGCAGCGTTGGGACAGGGAGTCCTTTCTACGAGCAGTACTTC.

The rearrangement links TRBV27 to TRBJ2-1; TRBD2 matches 16 bases. V gave up 5 bases and J gave up 4 bases; unmatched junction bases: 2. The CDR3 loop spans 16 amino acids. The germline CDR1 and CDR2 sequences are MNHEY and SMNVEV (reference sequence). CDR3 loop: CASSRGLAGGYNEQFF. Here the CDR3 DNA reads TGTGCCAGCAGTCGGGGACTAGCGGGGGGGTACAATGAGCAGTTCTTC.

The chain uses TRBV19 and TRBJ2-7; D may be TRBD1 or TRBD2 (5 bases each). Trimming pared 9 bases from V and 0 bases from J, leaving 15 bases between. The CDR3 is 14 amino acids. Germline values: CDR1 LNHDA, CDR2 SQIVND (reference sequence). CDR3 amino acids: CASALAGTSYEQYF. The CDR3 DNA follows: TGTGCCAGCGCCTTAGCAGGGACCTCCTACGAGCAGTACTTC. Full variable domain (outside the CDR3, taken from reference TRBV19 and TRBJ2-7): DGGITQSPKYLFRKEGQNVTLSCEQNLNHDAMYWYRQDPGQGLRLIYYSQIVNDFQKGDIAEGYSVSREKKESFPLTVTSAQKNPTAFYLCASALAGTSYEQYFGPGTRLTVT.

V and J are TRBV3-1 and TRBJ2-5; D perhaps matches TRBD2 (7 bases). Per the germline V gene, CDR1 is LGHDT and CDR2 is YNNKEL (reference sequence). CDR3 length: 15 residues. Between the trimmed V and J ends, which lost 4 bases and 5 bases, there was a span of 17 bases. In DNA, the CDR3 is TGTGCCAGCAGCCCCCTCGGGGGGCGAGGGGAGACCCAGTACTTC. This translates into CASSPLGGRGETQYF.

This chain joins TRBV9 and TRBJ2-7, with D possibly being TRBD1 or TRBD2 (5 bases each). Germline V gene data show CDR1 as SGDLS and CDR2 as YYNGEE. Trimming removed 6 bases from V and 1 base from J, with 11 bases in between. The CDR3 contains 13 residues. The chain's CDR3 is CASNQGESYEQYF. As DNA, the CDR3 is TGTGCCAGCAATCAGGGAGAGTCCTACGAGCAGTACTTC. The full variable domain, with the rest looked up from reference TRBV9 and TRBJ2-7, is DSGVTQTPKHLITATGQRVTLRCSPRSGDLSVYWYQQSLDQGLQFLIQYYNGEERAKGNILERFSAQQFPDLHSELNLSSLELGDSALYFCASNQGESYEQYFGPGTRLTVT.

The chain uses TRBV30 and TRBJ1-5, with 9 bases that match TRBD1. The CDR3 has 16 amino acids. The germline gives CDR1 GTSNPN, CDR2 SVGIG (reference sequence). V trimming: 1 base; J trimming: 5 bases; junction bases outside the gene matches: 9. The CDR3 sequence: CAWSGRLGTGHQPQHF. DNA of the CDR3: TGTGCCTGGAGTGGACGGTTGGGGACAGGGCATCAGCCCCAGCATTTT. The full variable domain, with the rest looked up from reference TRBV30 and TRBJ1-5, is SQTIHQWPATLVQPVGSPLSLECTVEGTSNPNLYWYRQAAGRGLQLLFYSVGIGQISSEVPQNLSASRPQDRQFILSSKKLLLSDSGFYLCAWSGRLGTGHQPQHFGDGTRLSIL.

The chain carries TRBV29-1 and TRBJ1-5; no reliable D call. The CDR3 totals 12 residues. V was clipped by 7 bases and J by 6 bases, with 13 bases between them. The germline V gene has CDR1 SQVTM and CDR2 ANQGSEA. The CDR3 spells CSAEPRVQPQHF. For the CDR3, the DNA is TGCAGCGCGGAGCCCCGGGTTCAGCCCCAGCATTTT.

This clonotype was seen once. The gene calls are TRBV3-1 and TRBJ2-6; TRBD1 matches at 8 bases. This CDR3 region has 17 residues. Germline V gene lookup returns CDR1 LGHDT and CDR2 YNNKEL (reference sequence). The junction had 5 bases not matched to a gene; V was cut back by 0 bases and J by 4 bases. The CDR3 bases are TGTGCCAGCAGCCAAGACGGACAGGGCGCCGGGGCCAACGTCCTGACTTTC. As protein: CASSQDGQGAGANVLTF.

The gene calls are TRBV5-3 and TRBJ1-6; D is perhaps TRBD1 (5 bases). TRBV5-3 is marked as an open reading frame, function uncertain. This CDR3 is 13 amino acids long. V was clipped by 9 bases and J by 5 bases, with 12 bases between them. DNA of the CDR3: TGTGCCACCAGCCGGGGGGATAATTCACCCCTCCACTTT. It encodes CATSRGDNSPLHF.

This chain connects TRBV20-1 to TRBJ1-5, with 7 nucleotides matching TRBD1. The CDR3 length is 14 residues. The V segment lost 5 bases and the J segment 2 bases; nucleotides outside the gene matches: 6. Germline CDR1 is DFQATT and CDR2 is SNEGSKA (reference sequence). CDR3 in DNA: TGCAGTGCTTTTGACAGGGCAGGCAATCAGCCCCAGCATTTT. Translation: CSAFDRAGNQPQHF.

The J gene is TRBJ1-6, the V gene TRBV13; TRBD1 matches 7 bases. The CDR3 loop spans 14 amino acids. The germline CDR1 and CDR2 sequences are PRHDT and FYEKMQ (reference sequence). V dropped 4 bases and J dropped 9; count of bases not matched to a gene: 6. CDR3 in amino acids: CASSSTGVGSPLHF. In nucleotides, the CDR3 is TGTGCCAGCAGCTCCACAGGGGTCGGTTCACCCCTCCACTTT.

The J gene is TRBJ2-1, the V gene TRBV27; D possibly corresponds to TRBD1 (9 bases). V was clipped by 6 bases and J by 1 base, with 16 bases between them. The CDR3 has 16 amino acids. CDR1 is MNHEY and CDR2 is SMNVEV in the germline V gene (reference sequence). The CDR3 loop reads CASSTGGGGSYNEQFF. The CDR3 DNA is TGTGCCAGCAGCACAGGGGGCGGGGGGTCCTACAATGAGCAGTTCTTC.

The chain uses TRBV30 and TRBJ1-4; D is undetermined. The CDR3 loop spans 15 amino acids. Germline V gene sequence: CDR1 GTSNPN, CDR2 SVGIG (reference sequence). Trimming took 4 bases from V and 2 from J, leaving 14 bases between them. Here the CDR3 reads CAWTGLRGTNEKLFF. For the CDR3, the DNA is TGTGCCTGGACTGGCCTACGAGGGACTAATGAAAAACTGTTTTTT.

The chain joins TRBV12-5 to TRBJ1-5, with D perhaps matching TRBD1 (6 bases). Germline-derived CDR1 and CDR2 are LGHNT and FRNRAP. Trimming pared 4 bases from V and 3 bases from J, leaving 10 bases between. CDR3 length: 14 residues. CDR3 sequence (DNA): TGTGCTAGTGGTTGGGGGCCTACCAATCAGCCCCAGCATTTT. It yields the protein CASGWGPTNQPQHF.

The chain links TRBV20-1 to TRBJ1-6, with a tentative D call TRBD1 (5 bases). Trimming pared 5 bases from V and 7 bases from J, leaving 12 bases between. This CDR3 has 13 amino acids. CDR1 and CDR2 (germline): DFQATT, SNEGSKA (reference sequence). This CDR3 is CSAWGTENSPLHF. The DNA of the CDR3 is TGCAGTGCTTGGGGGACCGAGAATTCACCCCTCCACTTT.